This paragraph reports one TCR beta chain. Its antigen has not been determined. Base qualities were left out, and no much larger clone turns up one base away. From cysteine to phenylalanine, the CDR3 is 12 amino acids long. The only DNA kept is the CDR3, 36 bases in frame from the first base. The V end loses 4 bases and the J end loses 2 bases, and a stretch of 6 bases separates them. Explained via the paper, the time point label denotes: baseline before first vaccination. The vaccinee samples were drawn from two UK trials, COV001 and COV002, one of which was a single-blind randomized controlled phase 2/3 trial testing AZD1222 (ChAdOx1 nCoV-19) in healthy adults. For TCRbeta chain sequencing, PBMC samples from trial participants were taken at day 0 and at day 28 after the second dose. This specimen comes from a study of T cell responses to AZD1222 COVID-19 vaccine (dated by TCRdb to the early 2020s). For context, the study as a whole: AZD1222 recipients given second doses at about 4 weeks or at about 12 weeks were pooled, since spike-specific TCR depth and breadth were not found to differ between the two schedules. Enrollment into the trials was organized by age into subgroups of 18-55, 56-69 and 70-plus years, and those subgroups contained roughly 150, 30 and 60 TCR-sequenced participants, respectively. TCR sequencing was performed for 230 to 250 trial participants, of whom around 210 were given two doses of AZD1222 and around 25 were given two doses of MenACWY control vaccine. What the authors observed across the whole study: In the small 56-69-year group, the increase in depth fell short of significance, most likely because of low power. Only a handful of AZD1222 recipients were SARS-CoV-2 seropositive at baseline, limiting conclusions about previously exposed vaccinees. Participants were mostly white British and included more females than males, and it was suggested by the authors that clonal diversity may have been underestimated. After two AZD1222 doses, spike-specific TCR breadth and depth were significantly higher than at day 0 and than in MenACWY recipients. Reportedly, almost half of the unique spike-specific TCRs recognized epitopes lying outside the regions that are mutated in the B.1.351 and B.1.1.7 variants. The whole spike protein was spanned by vaccine-associated CD4 TCRs, and dominant responses were seen in regions 160-218 and 743-854. Because no samples from the day 14 peak response were available, repertoires could be characterized only after the peak T cell response.

The CDR3 regions of human TCRbeta chains were analyzed by immunosequencing. In the authors' own workflow: Repertoire TCRs were matched against a reference library of SARS-CoV-2-specific TCRs generated with the MIRA antigen-specificity platform. Breadth meant the fraction of unique TCRs that were SARS-CoV-2-associated, whereas depth meant the fraction of total T cells that were SARS-CoV-2-associated. Using the MIRA data, each spike-specific TCR was assigned both to the spike region to which the TCR was reactive and to a CD4 or CD8 class. Log10-transformed breadth and depth values were compared by one-way ANOVA with Sidak's multiple comparisons tests. TCRdb took this table from immuneACCESS and kept in-frame rearrangements with V and J called. Such tables lack part of the clones; where checked against another copy, unresolved V genes explain under half of the gap, and the rest is unexplained. Clone size and V and J calls were adopted from that table, with D and trimming inferred from the DNA. In all, the sample holds around 66,000 clones, and 87% of those were seen once. 17% of the sample comes from the top ten.

The material was peripheral blood, obtained on day 0 of AZD1222 vaccination. This TCR was sampled from an adult in good health. The chain is encoded by TRBV12-3 or TRBV12-4 joined to TRBJ2-7, with an unclear D gene assignment. The DNA sequence reads TGTGCCAGCAGTTACGTACCCTACGAGCAGTACTTC. It translates to CASSYVPYEQYF.